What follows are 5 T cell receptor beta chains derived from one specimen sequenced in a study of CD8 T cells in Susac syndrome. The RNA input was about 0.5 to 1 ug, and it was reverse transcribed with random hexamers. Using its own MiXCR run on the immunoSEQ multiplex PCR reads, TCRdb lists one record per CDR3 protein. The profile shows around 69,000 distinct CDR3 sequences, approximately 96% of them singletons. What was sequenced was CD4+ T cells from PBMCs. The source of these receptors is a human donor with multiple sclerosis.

CDR3 DNA sequence: TGTGCCAGCAGCTTAACGACAGGCGATAACACCGGGGAGCTGTTTTTT. Its translation: CASSLTTGDNTGELFF. This chain links TRBV7-3 with TRBJ2-2; D is perhaps TRBD1 (6 bases). Germline V gene data show CDR1 as SGHTA and CDR2 as FQGTGA. This CDR3 has 16 amino acids. V was clipped by 0 bases and J by 2 bases, with 10 bases between them.

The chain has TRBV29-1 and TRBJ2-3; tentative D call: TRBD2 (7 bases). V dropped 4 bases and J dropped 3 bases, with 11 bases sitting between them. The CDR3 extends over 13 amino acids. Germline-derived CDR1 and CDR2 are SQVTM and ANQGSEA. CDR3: CSVVEGGTDTQYF. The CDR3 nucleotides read TGCAGCGTTGTCGAGGGGGGGACAGATACGCAGTATTTT.

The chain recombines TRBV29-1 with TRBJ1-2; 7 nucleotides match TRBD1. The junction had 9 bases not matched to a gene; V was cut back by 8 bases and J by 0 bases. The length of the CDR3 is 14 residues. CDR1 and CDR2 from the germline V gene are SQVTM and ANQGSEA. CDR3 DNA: TGCAGCATAGGGGACAGCGGAGCTAACTATGGCTACACCTTC. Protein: CSIGDSGANYGYTF.

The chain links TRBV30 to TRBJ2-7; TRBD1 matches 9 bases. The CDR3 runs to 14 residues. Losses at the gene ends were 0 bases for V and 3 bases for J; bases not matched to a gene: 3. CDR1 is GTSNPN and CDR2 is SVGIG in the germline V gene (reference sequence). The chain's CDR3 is CAWSVQGAFYEQYF. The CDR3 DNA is TGTGCCTGGAGTGTACAGGGGGCGTTCTACGAGCAGTACTTC.

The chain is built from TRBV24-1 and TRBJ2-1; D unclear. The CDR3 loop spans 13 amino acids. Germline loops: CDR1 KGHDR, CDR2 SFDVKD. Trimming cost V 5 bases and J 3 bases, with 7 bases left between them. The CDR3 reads CATSGNLYNEQFF. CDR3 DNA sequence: TGTGCCACCAGTGGTAACCTCTACAATGAGCAGTTCTTC.